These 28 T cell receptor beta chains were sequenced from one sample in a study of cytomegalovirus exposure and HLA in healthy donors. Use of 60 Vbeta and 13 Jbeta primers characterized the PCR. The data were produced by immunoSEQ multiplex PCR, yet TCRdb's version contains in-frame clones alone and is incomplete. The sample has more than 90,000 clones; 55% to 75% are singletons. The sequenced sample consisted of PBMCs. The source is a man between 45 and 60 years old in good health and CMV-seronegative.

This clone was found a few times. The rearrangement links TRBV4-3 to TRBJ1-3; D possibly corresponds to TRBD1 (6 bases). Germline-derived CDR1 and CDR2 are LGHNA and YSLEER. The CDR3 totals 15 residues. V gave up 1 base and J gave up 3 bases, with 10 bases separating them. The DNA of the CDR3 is TGCGCCAGCAGCCAAGTGAGGGGGATTGGAAACACCATATATTTT. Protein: CASSQVRGIGNTIYF.

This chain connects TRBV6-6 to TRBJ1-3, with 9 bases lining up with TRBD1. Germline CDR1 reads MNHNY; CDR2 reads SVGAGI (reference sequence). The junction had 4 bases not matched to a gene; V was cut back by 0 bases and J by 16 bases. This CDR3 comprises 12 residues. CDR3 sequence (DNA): TGTGCCAGCAGTTACTCGGGACAGGGAGGGTATTTT. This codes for CASSYSGQGGYF.

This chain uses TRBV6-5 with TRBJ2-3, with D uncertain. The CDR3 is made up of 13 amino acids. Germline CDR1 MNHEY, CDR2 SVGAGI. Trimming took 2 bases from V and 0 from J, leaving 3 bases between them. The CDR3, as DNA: TGTGCCAGCAGTTACACTAGCACAGATACGCAGTATTTT. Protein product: CASSYTSTDTQYF.

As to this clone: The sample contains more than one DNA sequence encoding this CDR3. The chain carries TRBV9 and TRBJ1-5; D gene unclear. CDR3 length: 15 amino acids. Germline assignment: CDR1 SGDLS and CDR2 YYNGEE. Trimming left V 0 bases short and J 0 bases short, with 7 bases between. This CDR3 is CASSVGGDSNQPQHF. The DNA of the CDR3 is TGTGCCAGCAGCGTAGGCGGGGATAGCAATCAGCCCCAGCATTTT.

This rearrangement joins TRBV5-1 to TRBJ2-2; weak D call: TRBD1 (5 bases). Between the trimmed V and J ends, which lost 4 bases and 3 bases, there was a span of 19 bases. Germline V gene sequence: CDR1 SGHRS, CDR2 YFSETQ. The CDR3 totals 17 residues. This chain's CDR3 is CASSVTGHRLDTGELFF. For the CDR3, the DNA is TGCGCCAGCAGCGTTACAGGACACCGACTGGACACCGGGGAGCTGTTTTTT.

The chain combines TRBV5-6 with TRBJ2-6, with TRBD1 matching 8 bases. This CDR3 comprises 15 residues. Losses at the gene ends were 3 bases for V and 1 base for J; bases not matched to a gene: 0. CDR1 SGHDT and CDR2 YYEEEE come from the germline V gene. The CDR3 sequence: CASSWTGSGANVLTF. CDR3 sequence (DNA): TGTGCCAGCAGCTGGACAGGGTCTGGGGCCAACGTCCTGACTTTC.

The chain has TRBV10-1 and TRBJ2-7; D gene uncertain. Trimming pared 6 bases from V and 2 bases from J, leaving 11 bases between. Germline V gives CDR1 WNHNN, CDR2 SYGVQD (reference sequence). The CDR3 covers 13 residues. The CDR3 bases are TGCGCCAGCAGAGCTCTCGTGGCCTACGAGCAGTACTTC. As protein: CASRALVAYEQYF.

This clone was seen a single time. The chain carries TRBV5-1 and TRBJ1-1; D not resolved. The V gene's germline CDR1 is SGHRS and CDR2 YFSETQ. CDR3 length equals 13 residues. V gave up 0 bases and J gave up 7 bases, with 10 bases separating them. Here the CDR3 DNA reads TGCGCCAGCAGCTTGGTGCCCGAGGATGAAGCTTTCTTT. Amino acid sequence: CASSLVPEDEAFF.

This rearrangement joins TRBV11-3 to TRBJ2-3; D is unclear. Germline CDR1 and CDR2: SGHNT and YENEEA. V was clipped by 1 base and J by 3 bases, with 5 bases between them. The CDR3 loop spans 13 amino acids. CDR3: CASSLGETDTQYF. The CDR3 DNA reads TGTGCCAGCAGCTTAGGCGAGACAGATACGCAGTATTTT.

DNA of the CDR3: TGTGCCAGCAGCCCCCAGGACAGGGAAAATTCACCCCTCCACTTT. Amino acid sequence: CASSPQDRENSPLHF. The chain joins TRBV7-9 to TRBJ1-6; TRBD1 matches at 8 bases. The trim removed 5 bases at V and 7 bases at J, leaving 7 bases unmatched. CDR1 and CDR2 from the germline V gene are SEHNR and FQNEAQ (reference sequence). This CDR3 has 15 amino acids.

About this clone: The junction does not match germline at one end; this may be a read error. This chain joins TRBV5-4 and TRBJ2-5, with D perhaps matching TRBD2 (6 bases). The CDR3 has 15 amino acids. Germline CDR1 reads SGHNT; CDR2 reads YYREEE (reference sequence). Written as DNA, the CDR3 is TGTGCCAACAGCTCCGGGACTTACGCTCAAGAGACCCAGTACTTC. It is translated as CANSSGTYAQETQYF.

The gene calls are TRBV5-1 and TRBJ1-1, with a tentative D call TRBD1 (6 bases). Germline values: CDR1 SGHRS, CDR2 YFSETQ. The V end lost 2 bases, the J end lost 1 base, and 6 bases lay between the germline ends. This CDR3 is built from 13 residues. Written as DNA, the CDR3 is TGCGCCAGCAGCTTAGGGGGGAACACTGAAGCTTTCTTT. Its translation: CASSLGGNTEAFF.

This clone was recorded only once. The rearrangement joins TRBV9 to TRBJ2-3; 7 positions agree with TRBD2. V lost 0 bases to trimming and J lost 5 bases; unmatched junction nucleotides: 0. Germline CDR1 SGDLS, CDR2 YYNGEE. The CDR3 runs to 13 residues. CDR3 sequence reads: CASSVGGGDTQYF. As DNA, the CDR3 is TGTGCCAGCAGCGTAGGGGGGGGAGATACGCAGTATTTT.

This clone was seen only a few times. The DNA for the CDR3 is TGTGCCAGCAGCCGATTTCATAGCGGGGGCCCAACGAACACCGGGGAGCTGTTTTTT. Translation gives CASSRFHSGGPTNTGELFF. The V call is TRBV7-8, the J call TRBJ2-2; 9 nucleotides match TRBD2. The CDR3 is 19 amino acids. Germline assignment: CDR1 SGHVS and CDR2 FQNEAQ. V shed 5 bases and J 0 bases; nucleotides not matched to a gene: 13.

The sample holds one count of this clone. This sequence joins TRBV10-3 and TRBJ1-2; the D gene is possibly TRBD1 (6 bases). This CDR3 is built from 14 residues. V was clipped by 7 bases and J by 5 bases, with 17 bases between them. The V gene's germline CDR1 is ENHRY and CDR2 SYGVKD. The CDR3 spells CAIKNTTGTYGYTF. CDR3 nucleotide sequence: TGTGCCATCAAAAACACGACAGGAACTTATGGCTACACCTTC.

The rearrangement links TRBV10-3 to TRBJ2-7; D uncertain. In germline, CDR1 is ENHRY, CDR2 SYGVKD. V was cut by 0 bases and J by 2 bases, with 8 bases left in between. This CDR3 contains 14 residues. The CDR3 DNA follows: TGTGCCATCAGTGAGTCGTCAGGCACCTACGAGCAGTACTTC. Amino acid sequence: CAISESSGTYEQYF.

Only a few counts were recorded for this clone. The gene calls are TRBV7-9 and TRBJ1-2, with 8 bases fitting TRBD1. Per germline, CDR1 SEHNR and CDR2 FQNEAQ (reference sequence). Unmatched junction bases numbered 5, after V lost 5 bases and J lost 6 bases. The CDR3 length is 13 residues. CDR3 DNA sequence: TGTGCCAGCAGCACTGGACAGGGTGATGGCTACACCTTC. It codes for CASSTGQGDGYTF.

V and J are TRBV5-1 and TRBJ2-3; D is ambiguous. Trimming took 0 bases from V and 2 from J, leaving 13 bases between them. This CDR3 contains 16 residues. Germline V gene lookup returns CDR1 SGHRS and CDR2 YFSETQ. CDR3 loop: CASSLASAGLTDTQYF. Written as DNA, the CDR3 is TGCGCCAGCAGCTTGGCCTCGGCAGGCCTCACAGATACGCAGTATTTT. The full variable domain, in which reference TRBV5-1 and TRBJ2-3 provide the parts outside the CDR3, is KAGVTQTPRYLIKTRGQQVTLSCSPISGHRSVSWYQQTPGQGLQFLFEYFSETQRNKGNFPGRFSGRQFSNSRSEMNVSTLELGDSALYLCASSLASAGLTDTQYFGPGTRLTVL.

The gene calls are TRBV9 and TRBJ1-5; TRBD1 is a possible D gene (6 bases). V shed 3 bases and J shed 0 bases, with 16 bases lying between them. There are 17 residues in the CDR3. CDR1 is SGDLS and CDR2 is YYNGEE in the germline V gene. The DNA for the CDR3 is TGTGCCAGCAGCGGGCTACCTTACAGGGTTAGCAATCAGCCCCAGCATTTT. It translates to CASSGLPYRVSNQPQHF.

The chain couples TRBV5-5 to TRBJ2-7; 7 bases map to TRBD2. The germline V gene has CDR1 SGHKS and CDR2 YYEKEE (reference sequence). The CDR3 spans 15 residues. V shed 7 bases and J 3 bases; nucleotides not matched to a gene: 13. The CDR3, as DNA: TGTGCCAGCCTGACGGGGGGAACCCGGATCTACGAGCAGTACTTC. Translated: CASLTGGTRIYEQYF.

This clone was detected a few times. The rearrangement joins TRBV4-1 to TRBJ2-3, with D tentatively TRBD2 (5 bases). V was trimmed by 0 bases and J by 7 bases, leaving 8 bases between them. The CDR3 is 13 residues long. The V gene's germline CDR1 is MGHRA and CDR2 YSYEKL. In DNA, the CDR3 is TGCGCCAGCAGCCAAGAACGAGGGAATACGCAGTATTTT. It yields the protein CASSQERGNTQYF.

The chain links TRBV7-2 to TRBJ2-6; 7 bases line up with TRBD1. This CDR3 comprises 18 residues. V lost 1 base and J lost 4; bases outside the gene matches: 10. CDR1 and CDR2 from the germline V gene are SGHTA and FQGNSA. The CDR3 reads CASSLDTGVSWGANVLTF. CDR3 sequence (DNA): TGTGCCAGCAGCTTAGATACAGGGGTGAGCTGGGGGGCCAACGTCCTGACTTTC.

The CDR3 nucleotides read TGTGCCACCAGCAGAGATGAGGAGACCCAGTACTTC. This translates into CATSRDEETQYF. V gene TRBV15 combines with J gene TRBJ2-5; D uncertain. Per the germline V gene, CDR1 is LNHNV and CDR2 is YYDKDF (reference sequence). Trimming cost V 0 bases and J 5 bases, with 4 bases left between them. The CDR3 is 12 amino acids. The whole variable domain, remainder taken from reference TRBV15 and TRBJ2-5, is DAMVIQNPRYQVTQFGKPVTLSCSQTLNHNVMYWYQQKSSQAPKLLFHYYDKDFNNEADTPDNFQSRRPNTSFCFLDIRSPGLGDTAMYLCATSRDEETQYFGPGTRLLVL.

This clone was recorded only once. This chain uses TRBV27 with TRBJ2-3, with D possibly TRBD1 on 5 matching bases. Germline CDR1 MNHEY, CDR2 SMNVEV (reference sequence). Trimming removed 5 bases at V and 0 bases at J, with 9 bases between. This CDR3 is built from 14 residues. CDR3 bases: TGTGCCAGCAGTCTCCGACAGAGCACAGATACGCAGTATTTT. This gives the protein CASSLRQSTDTQYF.

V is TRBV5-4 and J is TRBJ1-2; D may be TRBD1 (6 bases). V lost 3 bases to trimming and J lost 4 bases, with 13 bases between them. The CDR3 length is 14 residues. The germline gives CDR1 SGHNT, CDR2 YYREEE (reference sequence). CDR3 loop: CASSSAGGAYGYTF. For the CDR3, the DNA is TGTGCCAGCAGCTCGGCGGGGGGGGCCTATGGCTACACCTTC.

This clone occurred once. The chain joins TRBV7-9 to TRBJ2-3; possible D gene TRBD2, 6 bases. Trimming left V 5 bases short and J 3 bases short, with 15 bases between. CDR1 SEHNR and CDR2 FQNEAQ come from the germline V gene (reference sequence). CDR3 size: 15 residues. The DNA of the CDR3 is TGTGCCAGCAGCGAGGGAAGTGGGAGGACAGATACGCAGTATTTT. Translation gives CASSEGSGRTDTQYF. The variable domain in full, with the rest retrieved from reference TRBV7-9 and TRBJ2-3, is DTGVSQNPRHKITKRGQNVTFRCDPISEHNRLYWYRQTLGQGPEFLTYFQNEAQLEKSRLLSDRFSAERPKGSFSTLEIQRTEQGDSAMYLCASSEGSGRTDTQYFGPGTRLTVL.

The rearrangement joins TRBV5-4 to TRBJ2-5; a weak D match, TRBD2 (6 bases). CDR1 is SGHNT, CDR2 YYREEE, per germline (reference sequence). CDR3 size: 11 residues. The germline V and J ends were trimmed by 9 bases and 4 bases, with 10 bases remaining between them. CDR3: CATRRGETQYF. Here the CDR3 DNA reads TGTGCCACTCGGAGGGGAGAGACCCAGTACTTC.

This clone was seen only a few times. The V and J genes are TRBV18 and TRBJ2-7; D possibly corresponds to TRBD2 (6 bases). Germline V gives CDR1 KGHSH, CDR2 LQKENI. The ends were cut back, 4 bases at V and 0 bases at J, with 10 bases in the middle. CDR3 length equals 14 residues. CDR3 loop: CASSLGLVSYEQYV. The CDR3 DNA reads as TGTGCCAGCTCACTGGGACTTGTCTCCTACGAGCAGTACGTC.